Shown below are 27 T cell receptor beta chains from a single sample sequenced in a study of human T cells and chemical hapten exposure. Time point given: patch test 2, 6 weeks after DPC sensitization. Treatment noted: therapeutic diphenylcyclopropenone sensitization with weekly scalp DPC. TCRdb analysed the RACE reads with MiXCR anew, one entry per CDR3 protein. The profile shows roughly 100,000 distinct CDR3 sequences, roughly a tenth of them singletons. Source: whole blood, taken in connection with sensitization to the hapten diphenylcyclopropenone (DPC). The source is a woman between 40 and 50 years old with alopecia areata. Some clones in this sample may be carry-over from other donors' samples.

This clonotype has only a few counts. This chain uses TRBV9 with TRBJ2-7; D remains unclear. CDR1 is SGDLS and CDR2 is YYNGEE in the germline V gene. This CDR3 spans 13 amino acids. V lost 0 bases to trimming and J lost 0 bases, with 4 bases between them. The CDR3 spells CASSVGHSYEQYF. The CDR3 coding sequence is TGTGCCAGCAGCGTAGGACACTCCTACGAGCAGTACTTC.

The V gene is TRBV19, the J gene TRBJ2-7, with TRBD2 matching over 10 bases. Germline CDR1 is LNHDA and CDR2 is SQIVND (reference sequence). This CDR3 region has 14 residues. Trimming cost V 11 bases and J 7 bases; bases outside gene matches: 14. The CDR3 DNA follows: TGTGCCCTAGGAAAGCGGGAGGGGACGTCTGAGCAGTACTTC. It translates to CALGKREGTSEQYF. The entire variable domain, with the rest obtained from reference TRBV19 and TRBJ2-7, is as follows: DGGITQSPKYLFRKEGQNVTLSCEQNLNHDAMYWYRQDPGQGLRLIYYSQIVNDFQKGDIAEGYSVSREKKESFPLTVTSAQKNPTAFYLCALGKREGTSEQYFGPGTRLTVT.

The genes are TRBV29-1 and TRBJ2-7, with 9 bases identical to TRBD2. Trimming at V came to 7 bases and at J to 0 bases, leaving 1 base not matched to a gene. The CDR3 is made up of 12 amino acids. The germline gives CDR1 SQVTM, CDR2 ANQGSEA. The CDR3 here is CSGLAASYEQYF. DNA of the CDR3: TGCAGCGGACTAGCGGCCTCCTACGAGCAGTACTTC.

This clonotype was detected many times. V is TRBV11-1 and J is TRBJ2-7, with D unresolved. V was cut by 1 base and J by 0 bases, with 10 bases left in between. Germline-derived CDR1 and CDR2 are SGHAT and FQDESV (reference sequence). The CDR3 totals 15 residues. CDR3 bases: TGTGCCAGCAGCTTAGAAGGCCAATCCTCCTACGAGCAGTACTTC. This encodes CASSLEGQSSYEQYF.

The chain joins TRBV4-1 to TRBJ2-7; TRBD1 matches at 7 bases. V gave up 5 bases and J gave up 0 bases; unmatched junction bases: 7. The CDR3 has 15 residues. Germline CDR1 and CDR2: MGHRA and YSYEKL. Here the CDR3 reads CASSNPGQSSYEQYF. Here the CDR3 DNA reads TGCGCCAGCAGCAACCCGGGACAGAGCTCCTACGAGCAGTACTTC.

This clonotype was detected ten times or more. This rearrangement joins TRBV12-3 or TRBV12-4 to TRBJ2-6; no reliable D call. V was clipped by 5 bases and J by 0 bases, with 8 bases between them. The CDR3 totals 15 residues. As DNA, the CDR3 is TGTGCCAGCAGTGTCGGGTACTCTGGGGCCAACGTCCTGACTTTC. This gives the protein CASSVGYSGANVLTF.

This clonotype was recorded many times. The rearrangement uses TRBV3-1 and TRBJ2-7; TRBD2 aligns across 13 bases. Trimming took 3 bases from V and 3 from J; bases not matched to a gene: 5. CDR3 length equals 16 residues. The germline CDR1 and CDR2 sequences are LGHDT and YNNKEL (reference sequence). The CDR3 protein is CASSQGLAGRFYEQYF. The CDR3 DNA is TGTGCCAGCAGCCAGGGACTAGCGGGACGGTTCTACGAGCAGTACTTC.

This clonotype was found a few times. The V gene is TRBV7-6, the J gene TRBJ1-4, with no clear D. The CDR3 runs to 13 residues. Per germline, CDR1 SGHVS and CDR2 FNYEAQ. V shed 1 base and J shed 12 bases, with 12 bases lying between them. CDR3 in amino acids: CASSLVEGTQLFF. Here the CDR3 DNA reads TGTGCCAGCAGCTTAGTGGAGGGTACGCAACTGTTTTTT.

The table lists this clonotype with many counts. The chain links TRBV4-2 to TRBJ2-7, with 9 bases that match TRBD1. Trimming removed 1 base from V and 2 bases from J; junction bases left unmatched: 9. The length of the CDR3 is 17 residues. Germline V gene lookup returns CDR1 LGHNA and CDR2 YNFKEQ. Here the CDR3 reads CASSQAPGTGFPYEQYF. CDR3 bases: TGTGCCAGCAGCCAAGCCCCCGGGACAGGGTTTCCCTACGAGCAGTACTTC.

This clonotype has a handful of counts. The chain employs TRBV6-1 and TRBJ2-1; 10 nucleotides line up with TRBD2. In germline, CDR1 is MNHNS, CDR2 SASEGT. Trimming at V came to 5 bases and at J to 0 bases, leaving 7 bases not matched to a gene. The CDR3 is 17 residues long. Here the CDR3 reads CASSSGLAANSYNEQFF. Here the CDR3 DNA reads TGTGCCAGCAGTAGCGGACTAGCGGCGAACTCCTACAATGAGCAGTTCTTC.

This clonotype was observed a handful of times. The chain uses TRBV6-5 and TRBJ2-5; D is tentatively TRBD1 or TRBD2 (6 bases each). Germline V gives CDR1 MNHEY, CDR2 SVGAGI. This CDR3 contains 14 residues. The germline V and J ends were trimmed by 2 bases and 4 bases, with 11 bases remaining between them. The DNA for the CDR3 is TGTGCCAGCAGTTACCCAGGAGGGGGAGAGACCCAGTACTTC. Translating it yields CASSYPGGGETQYF.

On this clonotype itself: The germline gene is not matched at one end of the junction; a read error may be the cause. The chain recombines TRBV14 with TRBJ2-1; D remains ambiguous. The CDR3 extends over 15 amino acids. Per the germline V gene, CDR1 is SGHDN and CDR2 is FVKESK. In DNA, the CDR3 is TGTGCCAGCAGCCAAGCTCTCAGCTCCCACAATGAGCAGTTCTTC. This sequence encodes CASSQALSSHNEQFF.

This clonotype was recorded many times. The chain combines TRBV7-2 with TRBJ2-5; D is ambiguous. This CDR3 region has 14 residues. Germline assignment: CDR1 SGHTA and CDR2 FQGNSA. V dropped 0 bases and J dropped 5 bases, with 10 bases sitting between them. CDR3 sequence: CASSLAGLGETQYF. The CDR3 DNA reads as TGTGCCAGCAGCTTAGCTGGCCTCGGGGAGACCCAGTACTTC.

This chain joins TRBV7-2 and TRBJ1-5; no definite D call. From germline, CDR1 is SGHTA and CDR2 FQGNSA. V dropped 1 base and J dropped 0 bases, with 10 bases sitting between them. The CDR3 sequence is 16 residues long. The CDR3 reads CASSLGPWDSNQPQHF. CDR3 DNA: TGTGCCAGCAGCTTAGGTCCATGGGATAGCAATCAGCCCCAGCATTTT.

This clonotype appeared a few times. The chain joins TRBV27 to TRBJ2-7; 7 bases are shared with TRBD1. The CDR3 is 15 amino acids. Trimming cost V 0 bases and J 0 bases; bases outside gene matches: 2. In germline, CDR1 is MNHEY, CDR2 SMNVEV (reference sequence). Written as DNA, the CDR3 is TGTGCCAGCAGTTTATCGACAGGGAACTCCTACGAGCAGTACTTC. Translation: CASSLSTGNSYEQYF.

The gene calls are TRBV29-1 and TRBJ1-4; D call uncertain. V lost 7 bases, J lost 8 bases, and 17 bases lay in between. Germline V CDR1 and CDR2: SQVTM, ANQGSEA. CDR3 size: 13 residues. The CDR3 here is CSASGHKGEKLFF. CDR3 nucleotide sequence: TGCAGCGCAAGCGGGCACAAGGGCGAAAAACTGTTTTTT.

This clonotype was detected many times. The chain links TRBV6-2 or TRBV6-3 to TRBJ2-7; D call uncertain. V was shortened by 5 bases and J by 3 bases, with 14 bases between the two germline ends. CDR1 and CDR2 (germline): MNHEY, SVGEGT. CDR3 size: 14 residues. CDR3 loop: CASSTWEMDYEQYF. CDR3 DNA sequence: TGTGCCAGCAGTACGTGGGAAATGGACTACGAGCAGTACTTC.

This chain joins TRBV4-1 and TRBJ1-2; 7 positions agree with TRBD1. CDR3 size: 15 residues. Per germline, CDR1 MGHRA and CDR2 YSYEKL. J gave up 2 bases and V 2 bases, and 5 bases lay outside the gene matches. CDR3 in DNA: TGCGCCAGCAGCCAACTGGGAGGGGGCAACTATGGCTACACCTTC. Protein product: CASSQLGGGNYGYTF.

This clonotype was detected only a few times. The rearrangement links TRBV5-1 to TRBJ2-5; 7 nucleotides line up with TRBD2. The germline CDR1 and CDR2 sequences are SGHRS and YFSETQ. The junction had 10 bases not matched to a gene; V was cut back by 7 bases and J by 1 base. The CDR3 length is 15 residues. The CDR3 region is CASSTASGTQETQYF. In DNA, the CDR3 is TGCGCCAGCTCAACCGCTAGCGGAACCCAAGAGACCCAGTACTTC.

The chain couples TRBV5-6 to TRBJ1-2, with a possible D match to TRBD1 (5 bases). V dropped 2 bases and J dropped 7 bases, with 12 bases sitting between them. Germline values: CDR1 SGHDT, CDR2 YYEEEE. The CDR3 covers 13 residues. CDR3: CASSFEGLAGYTF. CDR3 in DNA: TGTGCCAGCAGCTTCGAGGGGCTCGCTGGCTACACCTTC.

In this sample, this clonotype turned up many times. This sequence joins TRBV4-3 and TRBJ2-3, with D possibly matching TRBD2 (5 bases). The V end was cut by 0 bases, the J end by 2 bases, with 15 bases between. The CDR3 has 17 amino acids. Germline V gene data show CDR1 as LGHNA and CDR2 as YSLEER. The CDR3 region has the DNA TGCGCCAGCAGCCAAGAATTCGGGAATATTGCCACAGATACGCAGTATTTT. It yields the protein CASSQEFGNIATDTQYF.

In its sample, this clonotype was seen many times. The V and J genes are TRBV5-1 and TRBJ2-5; TRBD1 aligns across 9 bases. Germline assignment: CDR1 SGHRS and CDR2 YFSETQ. The CDR3 covers 15 residues. V shed 4 bases and J 5 bases; nucleotides not matched to a gene: 9. This CDR3 is CASSQTGGAVETQYF. CDR3 nucleotide sequence: TGCGCCAGCAGCCAAACAGGGGGCGCGGTGGAGACCCAGTACTTC.

In this sample, this clonotype turned up a few times. The CDR3 loop reads CSARDQVNTGELFF. The DNA for the CDR3 is TGCAGTGCTAGAGATCAGGTTAACACCGGGGAGCTGTTTTTT. V usage is TRBV20-1 and J usage is TRBJ2-2; D unresolved. Trimming pared 0 bases from V and 2 bases from J, leaving 7 bases between. The CDR3 is 14 amino acids. Germline V lookup: CDR1 DFQATT, CDR2 SNEGSKA (reference sequence).

The rearrangement joins TRBV5-1 to TRBJ2-1, with TRBD1 matching over 9 bases. V lost 4 bases, J lost 9 bases, and 8 bases stayed unmatched. This CDR3 comprises 14 residues. Looked up from germline, CDR1 is SGHRS and CDR2 is YFSETQ. The CDR3 bases are TGCGCCAGCAGCCCCGGGACAGGGAACACTGAGCAGTTCTTC. Translated: CASSPGTGNTEQFF. The full variable domain, rest sourced from reference TRBV5-1 and TRBJ2-1, is KAGVTQTPRYLIKTRGQQVTLSCSPISGHRSVSWYQQTPGQGLQFLFEYFSETQRNKGNFPGRFSGRQFSNSRSEMNVSTLELGDSALYLCASSPGTGNTEQFFGPGTRLTVL.

This clonotype was recorded a few times. V usage is TRBV14 and J usage is TRBJ2-5; the match to TRBD2 covers 12 bases. V was pared by 4 bases and J by 1 base, with 1 base of the junction left unmatched. The germline V gene has CDR1 SGHDN and CDR2 FVKESK. The CDR3 contains 15 residues. The CDR3 sequence: CASSPTSGGQETQYF. The DNA of the CDR3 is TGTGCCAGCAGCCCGACTAGCGGGGGCCAAGAGACCCAGTACTTC. Full variable domain (missing parts from reference TRBV14 and TRBJ2-5): EAGVTQFPSHSVIEKGQTVTLRCDPISGHDNLYWYRRVMGKEIKFLLHFVKESKQDESGMPNNRFLAERTGGTYSTLKVQPAELEDSGVYFCASSPTSGGQETQYFGPGTRLLVL.

The table lists this clonotype with a few counts. This chain joins TRBV28 and TRBJ1-2; possible D gene TRBD1, 6 bases. The germline gives CDR1 MDHEN, CDR2 SYDVKM. V was pared by 8 bases and J by 5 bases, with 15 bases between. The CDR3 has 13 amino acids. CDR3 sequence (DNA): TGTGCCAGCGGTGTCAGGGGCTGGTATGGCTACACCTTC. Its translation: CASGVRGWYGYTF.

There are many counts of this clonotype. The chain joins TRBV4-1 to TRBJ2-5; D possibly corresponds to TRBD2 (5 bases). The CDR3 is 15 residues long. The germline gives CDR1 MGHRA, CDR2 YSYEKL. Trimming left V 0 bases short and J 9 bases short, with 17 bases between. CDR3 DNA: TGCGCCAGCAGCCAAGATCAACTAGGAGCTTGGGCCCAGTACTTC. It is translated as CASSQDQLGAWAQYF.